This record looks at one TCR beta chain sequence and its context. V lost 2 bases and J 4 bases, leaving 2 bases between the germline ends. Germline values: CDR1 GTSNPN, CDR2 SVGIG (reference sequence). CDR3 size: 11 residues. RNA was extracted with the RNeasy kit, and a quantity of about 0.45 to 1 ug was reverse transcribed using random hexamers. Amplification of TCR beta CDR3 was carried out by immunoSEQ multiplex PCR, which covered 54 Vbeta and 13 Jbeta segments. MiXCR, run by TCRdb on the immunoSEQ multiplex PCR reads, gives a single entry per CDR3 protein. The sample records over 150,000 distinct CDR3 sequences, over 90% being singletons. This specimen comes from a study of CD8 T cells in Susac syndrome.

This TCR was sampled from a human donor with Susac syndrome. Sequencing was done on a sample of CD4+ T cells from PBMCs. The chain combines TRBV30 with TRBJ2-2; no firm D call. In DNA form, the CDR3 reads TGTGCCTGGAGTTCCACCGGGGAGCTGTTTTTT. Translation: CAWSSTGELFF.